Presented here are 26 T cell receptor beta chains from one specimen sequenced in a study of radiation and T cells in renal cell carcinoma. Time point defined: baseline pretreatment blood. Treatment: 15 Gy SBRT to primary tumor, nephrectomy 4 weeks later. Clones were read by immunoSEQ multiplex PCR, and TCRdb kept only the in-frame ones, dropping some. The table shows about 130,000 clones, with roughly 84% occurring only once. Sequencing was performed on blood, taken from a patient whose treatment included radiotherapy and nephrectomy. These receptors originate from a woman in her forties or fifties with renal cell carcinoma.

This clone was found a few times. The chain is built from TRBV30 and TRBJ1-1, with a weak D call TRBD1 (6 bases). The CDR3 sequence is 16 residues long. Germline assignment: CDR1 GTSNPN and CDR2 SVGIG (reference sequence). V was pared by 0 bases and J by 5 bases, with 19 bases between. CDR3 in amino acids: CAWSVGVTSTGTEAFF. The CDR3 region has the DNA TGTGCCTGGAGTGTGGGCGTAACCTCGACAGGTACTGAAGCTTTCTTT.

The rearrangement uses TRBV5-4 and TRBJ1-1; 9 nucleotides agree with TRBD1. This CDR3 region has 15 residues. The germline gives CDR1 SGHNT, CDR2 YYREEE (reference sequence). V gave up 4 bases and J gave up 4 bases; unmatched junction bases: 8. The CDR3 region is CASSRETGGSTEAFF. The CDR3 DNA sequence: TGTGCCAGCAGCCGGGAGACAGGGGGGAGCACTGAAGCTTTCTTT.

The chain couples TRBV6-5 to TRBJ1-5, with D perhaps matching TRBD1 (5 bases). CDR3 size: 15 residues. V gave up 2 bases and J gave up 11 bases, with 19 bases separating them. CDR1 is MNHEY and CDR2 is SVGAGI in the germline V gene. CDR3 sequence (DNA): TGTGCCAGCAGTTACCGTAGGGGAGGGAGTCTGACCCAGCATTTT. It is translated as CASSYRRGGSLTQHF.

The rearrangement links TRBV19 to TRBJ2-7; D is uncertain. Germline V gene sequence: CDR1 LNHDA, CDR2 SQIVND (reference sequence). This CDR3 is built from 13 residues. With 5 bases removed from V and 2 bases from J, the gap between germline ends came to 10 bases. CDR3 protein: CASSPGSPYEQYF. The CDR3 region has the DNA TGTGCCAGTAGTCCGGGTTCCCCCTACGAGCAGTACTTC.

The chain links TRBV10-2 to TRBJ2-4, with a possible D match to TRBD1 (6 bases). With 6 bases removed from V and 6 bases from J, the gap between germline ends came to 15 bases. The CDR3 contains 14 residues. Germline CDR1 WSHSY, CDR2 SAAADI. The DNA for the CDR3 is TGCGCCAGCAGAACTACAGGGATGGGAAACATTCAGTACTTC. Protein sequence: CASRTTGMGNIQYF.

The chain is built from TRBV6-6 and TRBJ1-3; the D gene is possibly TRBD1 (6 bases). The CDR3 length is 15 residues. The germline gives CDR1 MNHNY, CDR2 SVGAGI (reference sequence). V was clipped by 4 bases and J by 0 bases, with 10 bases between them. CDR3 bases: TGTGCCAGCAGTTTTACAGGGCTCTCTGGAAACACCATATATTTT. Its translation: CASSFTGLSGNTIYF.

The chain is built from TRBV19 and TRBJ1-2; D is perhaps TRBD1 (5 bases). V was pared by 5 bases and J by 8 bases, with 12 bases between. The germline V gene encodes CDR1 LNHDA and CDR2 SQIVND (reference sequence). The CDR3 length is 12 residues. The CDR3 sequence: CASSSSGGGYTF. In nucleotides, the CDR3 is TGTGCCAGTAGTTCCTCTGGGGGGGGCTACACCTTC.

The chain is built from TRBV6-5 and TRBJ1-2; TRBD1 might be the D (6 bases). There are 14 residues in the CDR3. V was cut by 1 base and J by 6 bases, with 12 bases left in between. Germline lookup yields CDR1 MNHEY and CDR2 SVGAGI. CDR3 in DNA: TGTGCCAGCAGTTACTGGCAGGGGTTCGATGGCTACACCTTC. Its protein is CASSYWQGFDGYTF.

CDR3 in DNA: TGTGCCAGCACCCTGGACGAAACCCAAGAGACCCAGTACTTC. Protein sequence: CASTLDETQETQYF. The chain carries TRBV11-2 and TRBJ2-5, with D hard to call. The CDR3 has 14 residues. Germline V lookup: CDR1 SGHAT, CDR2 FQNNGV. V lost 7 bases, J lost 1 base, and 13 bases lay in between.

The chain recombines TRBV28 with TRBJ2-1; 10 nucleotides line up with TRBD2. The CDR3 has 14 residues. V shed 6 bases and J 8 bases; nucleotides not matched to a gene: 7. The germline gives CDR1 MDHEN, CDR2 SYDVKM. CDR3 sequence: CASSLAGVAHEQFF. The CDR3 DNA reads TGTGCCAGCAGCCTAGCGGGGGTGGCCCATGAGCAGTTCTTC.

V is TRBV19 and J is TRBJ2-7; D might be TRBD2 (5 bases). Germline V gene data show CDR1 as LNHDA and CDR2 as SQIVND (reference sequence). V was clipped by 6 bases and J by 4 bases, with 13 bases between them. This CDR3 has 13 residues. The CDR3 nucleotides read TGTGCCAGTAGAGGAACTAGTGAGTACGAGCAGTACTTC. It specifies CASRGTSEYEQYF.

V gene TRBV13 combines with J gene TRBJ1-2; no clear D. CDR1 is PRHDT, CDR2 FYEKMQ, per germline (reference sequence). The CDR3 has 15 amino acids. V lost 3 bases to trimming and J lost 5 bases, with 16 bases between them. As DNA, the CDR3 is TGTGCCAGCAGCTTCGAGGGAGACTCTGAGTATGGCTACACCTTC. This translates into CASSFEGDSEYGYTF.

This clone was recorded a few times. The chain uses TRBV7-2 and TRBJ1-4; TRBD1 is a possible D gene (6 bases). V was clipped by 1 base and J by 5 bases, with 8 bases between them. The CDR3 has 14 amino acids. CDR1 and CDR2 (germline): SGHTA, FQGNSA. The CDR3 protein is CASSLDRGNEKLFF. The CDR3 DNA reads TGTGCCAGCAGCTTAGATAGGGGGAATGAAAAACTGTTTTTT. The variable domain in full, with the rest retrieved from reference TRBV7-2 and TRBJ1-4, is GAGVSQSPSNKVTEKGKDVELRCDPISGHTALYWYRQSLGQGLEFLIYFQGNSAPDKSGLPSDRFSAERTGGSVSTLTIQRTQQEDSAVYLCASSLDRGNEKLFFGSGTQLSVL.

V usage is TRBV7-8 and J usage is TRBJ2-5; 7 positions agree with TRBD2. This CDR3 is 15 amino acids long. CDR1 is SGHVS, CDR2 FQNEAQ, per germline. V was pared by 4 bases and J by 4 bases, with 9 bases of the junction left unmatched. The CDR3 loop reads CASSSGAGKSETQYF. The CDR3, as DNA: TGTGCCAGCAGCTCCGGAGCGGGGAAGTCAGAGACCCAGTACTTC.

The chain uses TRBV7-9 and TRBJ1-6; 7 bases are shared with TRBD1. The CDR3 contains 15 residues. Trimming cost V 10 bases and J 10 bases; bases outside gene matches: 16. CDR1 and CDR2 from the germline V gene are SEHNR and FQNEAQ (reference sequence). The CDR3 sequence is CATPFTGEVGSPLHF. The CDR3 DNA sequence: TGTGCCACTCCATTCACAGGGGAAGTTGGATCACCCCTCCACTTT. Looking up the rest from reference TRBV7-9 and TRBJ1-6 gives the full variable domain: DTGVSQNPRHKITKRGQNVTFRCDPISEHNRLYWYRQTLGQGPEFLTYFQNEAQLEKSRLLSDRFSAERPKGSFSTLEIQRTEQGDSAMYLCATPFTGEVGSPLHFGNGTRLTVT.

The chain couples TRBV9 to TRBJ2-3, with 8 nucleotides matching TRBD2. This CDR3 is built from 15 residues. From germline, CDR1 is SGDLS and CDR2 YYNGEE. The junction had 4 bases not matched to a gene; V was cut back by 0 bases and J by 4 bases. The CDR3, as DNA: TGTGCCAGCAGCGTAGCCGGGGGGGCCTCAGATACGCAGTATTTT. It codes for CASSVAGGASDTQYF.

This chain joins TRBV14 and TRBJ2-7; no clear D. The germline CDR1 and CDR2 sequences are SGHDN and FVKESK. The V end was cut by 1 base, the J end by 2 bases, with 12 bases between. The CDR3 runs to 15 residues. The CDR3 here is CASSQGWGRPYEQYF. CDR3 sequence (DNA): TGTGCCAGCAGCCAAGGATGGGGTAGGCCCTACGAGCAGTACTTC.

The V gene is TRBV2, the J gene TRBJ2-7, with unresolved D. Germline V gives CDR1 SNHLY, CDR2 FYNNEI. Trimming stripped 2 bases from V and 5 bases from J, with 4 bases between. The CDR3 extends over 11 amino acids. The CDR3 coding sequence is TGTGCCAGCAGTGAAACGAACGAGCAGTACTTC. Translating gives CASSETNEQYF.

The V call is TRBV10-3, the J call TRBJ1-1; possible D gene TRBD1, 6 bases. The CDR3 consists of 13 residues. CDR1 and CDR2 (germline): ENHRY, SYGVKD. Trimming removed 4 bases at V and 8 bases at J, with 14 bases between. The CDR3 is CAISGLQGTEAFF. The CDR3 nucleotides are TGTGCCATCAGTGGATTACAGGGTACCGAAGCTTTCTTT.

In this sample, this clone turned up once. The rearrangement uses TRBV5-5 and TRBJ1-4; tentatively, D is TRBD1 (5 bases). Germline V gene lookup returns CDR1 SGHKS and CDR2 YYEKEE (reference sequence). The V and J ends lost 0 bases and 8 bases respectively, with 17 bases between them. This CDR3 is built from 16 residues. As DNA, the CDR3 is TGTGCCAGCAGCTTGGCGGCGGGGAGGGGTTTCGAAAAACTGTTTTTT. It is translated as CASSLAAGRGFEKLFF. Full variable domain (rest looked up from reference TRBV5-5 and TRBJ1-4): DAGVTQSPTHLIKTRGQQVTLRCSPISGHKSVSWYQQVLGQGPQFIFQYYEKEERGRGNFPDRFSARQFPNYSSELNVNALLLGDSALYLCASSLAAGRGFEKLFFGSGTQLSVL.

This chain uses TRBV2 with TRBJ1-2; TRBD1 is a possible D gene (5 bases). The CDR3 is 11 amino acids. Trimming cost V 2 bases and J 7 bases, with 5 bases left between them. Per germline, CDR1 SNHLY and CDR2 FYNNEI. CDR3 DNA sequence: TGTGCCAGCAGTGAAAGGGGTGGCTACACCTTC. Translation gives CASSERGGYTF.

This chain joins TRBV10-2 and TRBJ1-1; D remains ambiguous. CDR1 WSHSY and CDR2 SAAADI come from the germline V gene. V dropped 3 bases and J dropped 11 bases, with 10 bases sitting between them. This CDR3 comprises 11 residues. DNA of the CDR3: TGCGCCAGCAGTGACTTTATGAGCGCTTTCTTT. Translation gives CASSDFMSAFF.

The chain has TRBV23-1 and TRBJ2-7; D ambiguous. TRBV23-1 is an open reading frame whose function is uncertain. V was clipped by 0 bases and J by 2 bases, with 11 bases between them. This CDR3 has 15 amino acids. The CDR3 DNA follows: TGCGCCAGCAGTCAATCGAAACAGAGGACCTACGAGCAGTACTTC. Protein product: CASSQSKQRTYEQYF.

This chain's CDR3 is CASDYSDAINEQFF. DNA for the CDR3: TGTGCCAGTGACTACTCCGACGCGATCAATGAGCAGTTCTTC. The V call is TRBV5-5, the J call TRBJ2-1; D is possibly TRBD2 (5 bases). V lost 8 bases and J 6 bases, leaving 18 bases between the germline ends. The CDR3 consists of 14 residues. Germline assignment: CDR1 SGHKS and CDR2 YYEKEE (reference sequence).

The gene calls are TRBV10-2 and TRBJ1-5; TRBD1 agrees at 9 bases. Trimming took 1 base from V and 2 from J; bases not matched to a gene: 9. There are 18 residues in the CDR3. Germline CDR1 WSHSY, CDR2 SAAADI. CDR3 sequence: CASSELGQGRFGNQPQHF. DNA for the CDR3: TGCGCCAGCAGTGAGTTGGGACAGGGAAGATTCGGCAATCAGCCCCAGCATTTT.

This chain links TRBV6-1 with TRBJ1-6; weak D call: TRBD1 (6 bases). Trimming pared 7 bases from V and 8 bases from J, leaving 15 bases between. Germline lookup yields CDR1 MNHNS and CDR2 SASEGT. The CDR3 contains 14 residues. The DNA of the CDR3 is TGTGCCAGCATCCCCGGGGGCGGTGATTCACCCCTCCACTTT. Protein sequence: CASIPGGGDSPLHF.